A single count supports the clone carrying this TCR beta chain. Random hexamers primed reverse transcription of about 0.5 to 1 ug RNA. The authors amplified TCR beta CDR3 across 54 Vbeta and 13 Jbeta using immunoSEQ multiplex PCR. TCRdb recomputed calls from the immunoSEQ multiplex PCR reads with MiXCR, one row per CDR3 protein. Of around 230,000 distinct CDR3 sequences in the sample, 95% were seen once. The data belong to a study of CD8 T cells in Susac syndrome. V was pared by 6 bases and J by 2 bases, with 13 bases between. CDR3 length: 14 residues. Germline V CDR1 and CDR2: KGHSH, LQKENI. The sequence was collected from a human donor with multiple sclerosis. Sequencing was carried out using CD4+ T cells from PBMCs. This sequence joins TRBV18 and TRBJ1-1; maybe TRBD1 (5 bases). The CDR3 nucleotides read TGTGCCAGCTCCTCGAAGGGGTTTAACACTGAAGCTTTCTTT. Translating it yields CASSSKGFNTEAFF.